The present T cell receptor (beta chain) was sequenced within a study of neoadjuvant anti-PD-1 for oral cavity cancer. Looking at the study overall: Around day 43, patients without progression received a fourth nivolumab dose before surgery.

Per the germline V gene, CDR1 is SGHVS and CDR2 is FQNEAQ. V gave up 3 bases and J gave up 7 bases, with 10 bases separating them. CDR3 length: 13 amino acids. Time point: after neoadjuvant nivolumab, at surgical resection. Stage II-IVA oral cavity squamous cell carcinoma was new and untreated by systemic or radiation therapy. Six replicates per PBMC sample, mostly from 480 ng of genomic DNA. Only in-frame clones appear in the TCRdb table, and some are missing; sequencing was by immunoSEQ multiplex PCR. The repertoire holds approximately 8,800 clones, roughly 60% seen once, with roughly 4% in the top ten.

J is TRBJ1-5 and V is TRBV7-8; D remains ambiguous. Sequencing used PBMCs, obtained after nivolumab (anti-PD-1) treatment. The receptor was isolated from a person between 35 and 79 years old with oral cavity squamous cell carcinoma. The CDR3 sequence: CASSLEVGQPQHF. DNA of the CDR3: TGTGCCAGCAGCTTGGAGGTGGGCCAGCCCCAGCATTTT.